This T cell receptor beta chain originates from a study of blood T cell repertoires in COVID-19. At the level of the study: Samples of COVID-19 (acute and convalescent) were obtained from the United States, Italy and Spain. Sources were T cells, B-cell-depleted T cells, or PBMCs; the material itself was cDNA or gDNA.

The junction had 6 bases not matched to a gene; V was cut back by 10 bases and J by 4 bases. The CDR3 runs to 13 residues. Looked up from germline, CDR1 is MNHEY and CDR2 is SVGAGI. Study processing details: For nucleated cells, counts were estimated from reference gene primer amplification. Sequencing used immunoSEQ multiplex PCR; TCRdb keeps in-frame clones, though not all of them. The D gene and trimming were derived from the DNA, and the V and J assignments and clone size from that table. Here the sample spans fewer than 300,000 clones, 83% being singletons. The chain combines TRBV6-5 with TRBJ1-3, with 8 bases aligning to TRBD1. Sequenced sample: peripheral blood. This clonotype was sampled from a woman in her 50s who had recovered from COVID-19. DNA for the CDR3: TGTGCCACCCAGGGGGCGCGGGGAAACACCATATATTTT. Translated, it gives CATQGARGNTIYF.